This T cell receptor (beta chain) was retrieved from a study of shared clonotypes between healthy human individuals. The CDR3 runs to 14 residues. J lost 8 bases, V lost 2 bases, and 5 bases had no gene match. Germline values: CDR1 KGHSH, CDR2 LQKENI. This clone occurred a few times. In the original workflow: ImmunoSEQ output lacked quality scores and full-length reads, limiting matched filtering. Profiled with immunoSEQ multiplex PCR; TCRdb holds only in-frame clones, not every one. D and trimming come from the DNA, and the V and J calls and clone size come from that table. The table lists 450,000 to 500,000 clones, roughly 85% of them singletons.

V is TRBV18 and J is TRBJ2-4, with 8 bases lining up with TRBD1. This receptor was taken from a middle-aged woman in good health. Some clones in this sample may be carry-over from other donors' samples. Source material: PBMCs. CDR3 sequence: CASSPSDRGYIQYF. CDR3 nucleotides: TGTGCCAGCTCACCAAGCGACAGGGGTTACATTCAGTACTTC.